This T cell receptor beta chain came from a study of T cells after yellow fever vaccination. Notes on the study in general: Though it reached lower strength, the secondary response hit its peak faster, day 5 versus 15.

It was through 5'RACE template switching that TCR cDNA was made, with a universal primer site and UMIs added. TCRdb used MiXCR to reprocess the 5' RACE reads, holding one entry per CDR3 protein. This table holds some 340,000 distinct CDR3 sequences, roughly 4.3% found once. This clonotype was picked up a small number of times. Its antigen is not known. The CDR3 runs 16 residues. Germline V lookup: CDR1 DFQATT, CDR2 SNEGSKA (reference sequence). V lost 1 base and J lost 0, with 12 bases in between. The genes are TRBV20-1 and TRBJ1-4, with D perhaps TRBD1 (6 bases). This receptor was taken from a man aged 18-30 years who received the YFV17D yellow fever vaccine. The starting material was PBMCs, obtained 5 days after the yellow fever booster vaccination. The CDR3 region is CSARGTAGATNEKLFF. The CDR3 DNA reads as TGCAGTGCTAGAGGGACAGCCGGTGCAACTAATGAAAAACTGTTTTTT.